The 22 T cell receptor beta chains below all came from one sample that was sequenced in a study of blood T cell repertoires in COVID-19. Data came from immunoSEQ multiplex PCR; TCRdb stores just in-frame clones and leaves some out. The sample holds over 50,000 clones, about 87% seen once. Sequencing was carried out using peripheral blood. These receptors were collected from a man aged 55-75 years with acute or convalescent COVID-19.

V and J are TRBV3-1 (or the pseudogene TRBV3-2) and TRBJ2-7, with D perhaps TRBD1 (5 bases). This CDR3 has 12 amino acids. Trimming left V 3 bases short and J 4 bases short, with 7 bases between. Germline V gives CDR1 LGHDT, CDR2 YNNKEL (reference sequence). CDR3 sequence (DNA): TGTGCCAGCAGCCATCAGGGTTACGAGCAGTACTTC. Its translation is CASSHQGYEQYF.

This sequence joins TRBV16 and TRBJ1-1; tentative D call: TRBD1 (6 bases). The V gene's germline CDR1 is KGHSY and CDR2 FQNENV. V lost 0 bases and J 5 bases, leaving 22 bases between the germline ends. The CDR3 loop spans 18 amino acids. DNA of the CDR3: TGTGCCAGCAGCCAATCTCGAGGGCTGACAGGCCGGGGTACTGAAGCTTTCTTT. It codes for CASSQSRGLTGRGTEAFF. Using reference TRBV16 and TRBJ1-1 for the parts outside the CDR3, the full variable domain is GEEVAQTPKHLVRGEGQKAKLYCAPIKGHSYVFWYQQVLKNEFKFLISFQNENVFDETGMPKERFSAKCLPNSPCSLEIQATKLEDSAVYFCASSQSRGLTGRGTEAFFGQGTRLTVV.

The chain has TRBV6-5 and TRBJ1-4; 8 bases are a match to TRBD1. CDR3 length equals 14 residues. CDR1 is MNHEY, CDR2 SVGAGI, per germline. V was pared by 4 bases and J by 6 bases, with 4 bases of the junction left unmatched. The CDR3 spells CASSWPGQDEKLFF. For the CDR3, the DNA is TGTGCCAGCAGTTGGCCGGGACAGGATGAAAAACTGTTTTTT.

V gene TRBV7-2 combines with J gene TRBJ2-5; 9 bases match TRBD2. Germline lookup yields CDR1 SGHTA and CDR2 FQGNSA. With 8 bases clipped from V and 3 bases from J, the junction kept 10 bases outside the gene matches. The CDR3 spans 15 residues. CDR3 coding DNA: TGTGCCAGCCGCCTAGGCGGGGGGGAGGAAGAGACCCAGTACTTC. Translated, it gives CASRLGGGEEETQYF.

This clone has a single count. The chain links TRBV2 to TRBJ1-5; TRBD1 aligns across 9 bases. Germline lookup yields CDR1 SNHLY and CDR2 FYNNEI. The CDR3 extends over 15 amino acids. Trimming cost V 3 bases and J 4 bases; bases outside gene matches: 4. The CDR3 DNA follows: TGTGCCAGCAGTGAGGACAGGGGCTTTAATCAGCCCCAGCATTTT. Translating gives CASSEDRGFNQPQHF.

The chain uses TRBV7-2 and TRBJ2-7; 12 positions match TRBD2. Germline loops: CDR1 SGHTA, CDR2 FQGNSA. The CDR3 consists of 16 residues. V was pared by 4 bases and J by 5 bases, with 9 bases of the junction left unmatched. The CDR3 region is CASSSYRLAGGHEQYF. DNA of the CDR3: TGTGCCAGCAGCTCCTACCGGCTAGCGGGGGGGCACGAGCAGTACTTC.

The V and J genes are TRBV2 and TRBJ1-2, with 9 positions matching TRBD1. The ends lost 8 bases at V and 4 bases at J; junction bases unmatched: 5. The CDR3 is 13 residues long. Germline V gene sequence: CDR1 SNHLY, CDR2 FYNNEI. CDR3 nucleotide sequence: TGTGCCAGCCTTGGACAGGGGATCTATGGCTACACCTTC. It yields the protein CASLGQGIYGYTF.

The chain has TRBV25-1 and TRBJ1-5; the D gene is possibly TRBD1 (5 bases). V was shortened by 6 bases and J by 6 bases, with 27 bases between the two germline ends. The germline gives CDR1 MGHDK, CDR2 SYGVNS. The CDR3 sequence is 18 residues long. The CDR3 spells CASSRVPGRGDRGQPQHF. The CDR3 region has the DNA TGTGCCAGCAGCCGGGTTCCTGGCCGGGGGGATCGGGGTCAGCCCCAGCATTTT.

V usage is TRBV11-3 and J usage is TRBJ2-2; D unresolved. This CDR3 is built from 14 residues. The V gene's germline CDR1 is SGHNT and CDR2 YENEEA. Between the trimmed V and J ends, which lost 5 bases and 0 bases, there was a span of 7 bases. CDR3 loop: CASSQNTNTGELFF. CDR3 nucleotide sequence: TGTGCCAGCAGCCAGAACACGAACACCGGGGAGCTGTTTTTT.

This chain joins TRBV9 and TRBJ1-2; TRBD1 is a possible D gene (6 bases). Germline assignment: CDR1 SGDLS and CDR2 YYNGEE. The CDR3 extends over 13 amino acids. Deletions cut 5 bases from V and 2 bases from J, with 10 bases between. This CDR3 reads CASRKGENYGYTF. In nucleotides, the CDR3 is TGTGCCAGCAGGAAGGGGGAAAACTATGGCTACACCTTC.

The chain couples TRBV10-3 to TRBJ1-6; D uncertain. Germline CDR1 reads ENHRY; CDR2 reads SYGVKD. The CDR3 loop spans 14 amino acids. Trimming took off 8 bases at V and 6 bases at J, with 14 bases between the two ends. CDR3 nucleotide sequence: TGTGCCATCGGACTGGACGGTAGTAATTCACCCCTCCACTTT. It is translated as CAIGLDGSNSPLHF.

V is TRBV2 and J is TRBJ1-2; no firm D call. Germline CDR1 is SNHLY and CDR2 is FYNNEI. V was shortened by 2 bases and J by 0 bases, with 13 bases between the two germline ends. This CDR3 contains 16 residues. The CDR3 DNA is TGTGCCAGCAGTGAATATAACCGAGGATCTAACTATGGCTACACCTTC. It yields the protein CASSEYNRGSNYGYTF.

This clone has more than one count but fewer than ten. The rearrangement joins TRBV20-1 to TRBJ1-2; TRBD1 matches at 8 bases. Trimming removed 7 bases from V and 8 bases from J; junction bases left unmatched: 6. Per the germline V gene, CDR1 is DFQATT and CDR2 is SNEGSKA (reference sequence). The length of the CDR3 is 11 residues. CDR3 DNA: TGCAGTGGAGGACAGGGTGGGGGCTACACCTTC. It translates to CSGGQGGGYTF.

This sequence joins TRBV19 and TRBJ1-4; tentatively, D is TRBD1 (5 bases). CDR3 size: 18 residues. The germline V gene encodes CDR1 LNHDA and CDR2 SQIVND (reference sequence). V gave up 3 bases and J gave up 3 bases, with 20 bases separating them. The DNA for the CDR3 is TGTGCCAGTAGTATCTTCCCCCTCGGGAGGGGAGCTAATGAAAAACTGTTTTTT. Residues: CASSIFPLGRGANEKLFF.

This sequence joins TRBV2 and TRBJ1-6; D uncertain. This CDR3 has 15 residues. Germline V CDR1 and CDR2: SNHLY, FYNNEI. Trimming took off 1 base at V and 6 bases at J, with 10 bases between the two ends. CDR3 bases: TGTGCCAGCAGTGAAGGGGCCGAGACTAATTCACCCCTCCACTTT. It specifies CASSEGAETNSPLHF.

In DNA form, the CDR3 reads TGTGCCTGGAGTCCTCCGGGTCCCAATCAGCCCCAGCATTTT. Translated, it gives CAWSPPGPNQPQHF. The chain carries TRBV30 and TRBJ1-5, with unresolved D. The V end was cut by 2 bases, the J end by 3 bases, with 11 bases between. The CDR3 has 14 amino acids. Germline-derived CDR1 and CDR2 are GTSNPN and SVGIG (reference sequence).

The DNA of the CDR3 is TGTGCCAGCAAGACAGGGGAAGAGACCCAGTACTTC. It yields the protein CASKTGEETQYF. The chain couples TRBV2 to TRBJ2-5; 8 positions match TRBD1. The trim removed 7 bases at V and 3 bases at J, leaving 1 base unmatched. Germline CDR1 is SNHLY and CDR2 is FYNNEI. This CDR3 contains 12 residues.

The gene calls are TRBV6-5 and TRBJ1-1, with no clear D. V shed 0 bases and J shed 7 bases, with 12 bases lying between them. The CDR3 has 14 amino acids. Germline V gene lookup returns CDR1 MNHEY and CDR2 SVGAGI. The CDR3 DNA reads TGTGCCAGCAGTTACTCGAGTCCCGCCGATGAAGCTTTCTTT. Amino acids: CASSYSSPADEAFF.

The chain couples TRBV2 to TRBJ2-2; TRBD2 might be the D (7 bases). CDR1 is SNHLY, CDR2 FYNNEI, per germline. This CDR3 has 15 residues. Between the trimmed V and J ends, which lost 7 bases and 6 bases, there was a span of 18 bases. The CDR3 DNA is TGTGCCAGCATTATAATGGGGGGGGCGTCCGGGGAGCTGTTTTTT. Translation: CASIIMGGASGELFF.

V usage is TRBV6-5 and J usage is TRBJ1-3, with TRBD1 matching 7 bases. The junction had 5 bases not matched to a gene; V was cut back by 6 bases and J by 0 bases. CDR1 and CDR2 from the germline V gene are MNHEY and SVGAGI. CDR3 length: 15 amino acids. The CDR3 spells CASRGQYSSGNTIYF. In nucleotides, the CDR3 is TGTGCCAGCAGGGGACAGTACAGCTCTGGAAACACCATATATTTT.

CDR3: CASSVLAGETDTQYF. The CDR3 DNA sequence: TGTGCCAGCAGTGTTCTAGCGGGGGAGACAGATACGCAGTATTTT. The chain uses TRBV2 and TRBJ2-3; 10 nucleotides match TRBD2. Germline V lookup: CDR1 SNHLY, CDR2 FYNNEI. V shed 4 bases, J shed 3 bases, and the junction held 4 bases outside the gene matches. The CDR3 extends over 15 amino acids.

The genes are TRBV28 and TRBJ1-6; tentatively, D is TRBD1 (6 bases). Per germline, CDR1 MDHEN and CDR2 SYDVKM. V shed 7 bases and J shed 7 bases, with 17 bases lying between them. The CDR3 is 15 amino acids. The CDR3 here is CASNWGGSGNSPLHF. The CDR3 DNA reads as TGTGCCAGCAACTGGGGGGGCAGCGGGAATTCACCCCTCCACTTT.